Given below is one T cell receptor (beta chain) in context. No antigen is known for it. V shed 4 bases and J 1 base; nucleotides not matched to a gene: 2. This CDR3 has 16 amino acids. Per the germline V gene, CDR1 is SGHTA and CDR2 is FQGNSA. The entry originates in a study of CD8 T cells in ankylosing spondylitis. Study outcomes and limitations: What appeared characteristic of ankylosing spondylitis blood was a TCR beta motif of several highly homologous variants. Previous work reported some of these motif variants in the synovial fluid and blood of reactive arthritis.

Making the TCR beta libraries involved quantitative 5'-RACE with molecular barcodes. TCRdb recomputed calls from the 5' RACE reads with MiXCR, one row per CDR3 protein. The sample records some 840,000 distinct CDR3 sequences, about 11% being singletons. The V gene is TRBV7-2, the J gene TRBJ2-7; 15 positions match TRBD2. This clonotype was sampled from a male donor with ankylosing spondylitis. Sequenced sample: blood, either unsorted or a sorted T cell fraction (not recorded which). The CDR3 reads CASSSGLAGGSYEQYF. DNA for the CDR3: TGTGCCAGCAGCTCCGGACTAGCGGGAGGGTCCTACGAGCAGTACTTC. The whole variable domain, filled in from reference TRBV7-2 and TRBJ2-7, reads GAGVSQSPSNKVTEKGKDVELRCDPISGHTALYWYRQSLGQGLEFLIYFQGNSAPDKSGLPSDRFSAERTGGSVSTLTIQRTQQEDSAVYLCASSSGLAGGSYEQYFGPGTRLTVT.